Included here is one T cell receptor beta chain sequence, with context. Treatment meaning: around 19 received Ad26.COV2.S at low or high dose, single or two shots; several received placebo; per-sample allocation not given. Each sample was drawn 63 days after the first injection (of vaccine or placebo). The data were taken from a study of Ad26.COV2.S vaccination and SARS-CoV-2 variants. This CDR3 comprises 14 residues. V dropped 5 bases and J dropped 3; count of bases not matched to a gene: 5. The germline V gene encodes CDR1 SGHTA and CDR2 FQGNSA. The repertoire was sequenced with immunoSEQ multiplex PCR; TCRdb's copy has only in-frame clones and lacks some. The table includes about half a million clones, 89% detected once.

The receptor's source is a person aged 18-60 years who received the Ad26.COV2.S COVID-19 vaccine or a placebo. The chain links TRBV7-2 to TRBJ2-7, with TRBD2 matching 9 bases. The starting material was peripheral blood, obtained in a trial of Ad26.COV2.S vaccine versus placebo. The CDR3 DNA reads TGTGCCAGCAGCCAGCTAGCGGGGCTCTACGAGCAGTACTTC. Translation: CASSQLAGLYEQYF. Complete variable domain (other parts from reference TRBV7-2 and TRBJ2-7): GAGVSQSPSNKVTEKGKDVELRCDPISGHTALYWYRQSLGQGLEFLIYFQGNSAPDKSGLPSDRFSAERTGGSVSTLTIQRTQQEDSAVYLCASSQLAGLYEQYFGPGTRLTVT.